The rows below give T cell receptor beta chains drawn from one sample of a study of OX40 agonist ivuxolimab in advanced cancers. The assay was immunoSEQ multiplex PCR, and TCRdb's table has in-frame clones only and misses some. The sample consists of 13,000 or so clones, less than 90% of them appearing once. The sample in question was CD4+ or CD8+ T cells sorted from blood, obtained in a trial of the OX40 agonist ivuxolimab. The receptors were gathered from an adult with an advanced solid tumor such as melanoma, head and neck, liver or kidney cancer. CDR3s include the opening cysteine and the closing phenylalanine or tryptophan. Each record gives: CDR3 protein, CDR3 DNA, D gene, J gene, clone size, V gene. D genes are given only for firm matches. Rows give clone size only sometimes, using once, few, many, or a class for an expanded clone.

CASSSSGTNYNEQFF | TGCGCCAGCAGCTCTTCCGGGACAAACTACAATGAGCAGTTCTTC | NA | TRBJ2-1 | NA | TRBV5-1
CANRGPNTGELFF | TGTGCCAACCGGGGGCCGAACACCGGGGAGCTGTTTTTT | NA | TRBJ2-2 | once | TRBV10-3
CASSQNSGGKSSYEQYF | TGCGCCAGCAGTCAGAATAGCGGGGGGAAGAGCTCCTACGAGCAGTACTTC | TRBD2 | TRBJ2-7 | NA | TRBV23-1
CASSDRDRAQETQYF | TGTGCCAGCAGCGACCGGGACAGGGCACAAGAGACCCAGTACTTC | TRBD1 | TRBJ2-5 | NA | TRBV13
CASSFAGEQYF | TGTGCCAGCAGTTTCGCAGGCGAGCAGTACTTC | NA | TRBJ2-7 | few | TRBV28
CASSLRLAGRYEQYF | TGTGCCAGCAGCTTAAGGTTAGCGGGACGGTACGAGCAGTACTTC | TRBD2 | TRBJ2-7 | NA | TRBV13
CASSQEGNGPPPYEQYF | TGTGCCAGCAGCCAAGAAGGGAACGGACCACCCCCCTACGAGCAGTACTTC | NA | TRBJ2-7 | NA | TRBV14
CASSLVGLAGRSYNEQFF | TGCGCCAGCAGCTTGGTCGGACTAGCGGGCCGCTCCTACAATGAGCAGTTCTTC | TRBD2 | TRBJ2-1 | NA | TRBV5-1
CASSPKAGGGYGYTF | TGTGCCAGCAGCCCCAAGGCGGGCGGTGGCTATGGCTACACCTTC | NA | TRBJ1-2 | NA | TRBV11-2
CASSLVVGDVPYF | TGTGCCAGCAGCTTAGTAGTTGGCGACGTTCCATATTTT | NA | TRBJ1-3 | NA | TRBV7-8
CASSLGAGHLETQYF | TGTGCCAGCAGTTTAGGGGCAGGCCACCTAGAGACCCAGTACTTC | NA | TRBJ2-5 | NA | TRBV28
CASSVHDRPYEQYF | TGTGCCAGCAGCGTACACGACAGGCCCTACGAGCAGTACTTC | NA | TRBJ2-7 | NA | TRBV9
CASSLGPGGVDNQPQHF | TGTGCCAGCAGCTTAGGGCCGGGGGGCGTTGACAATCAGCCCCAGCATTTT | NA | TRBJ1-5 | NA | TRBV11-2
CASSLQGYSYEQYF | TGTGCCAGCAGTCTACAGGGCTACTCCTACGAGCAGTACTTC | NA | TRBJ2-7 | NA | TRBV28
CASSSERTGKISSYNSPLHF | TGTGCCAGCAGCTCCGAACGGACAGGGAAAATTAGCTCCTATAATTCACCCCTCCACTTT | TRBD1 | TRBJ1-6 | NA | TRBV2
CASSVEASRDTQYF | TGTGCCAGCAGCGTAGAAGCTAGCAGAGATACGCAGTATTTT | NA | TRBJ2-3 | NA | TRBV9
CASSQGTVDEAFF | TGTGCCAGCAGCCAGGGGACAGTCGATGAAGCTTTCTTT | TRBD1 | TRBJ1-1 | NA | TRBV7-9
CASSLQRGNNEQFF | TGTGCCAGCAGCTTACAGCGGGGGAACAATGAGCAGTTCTTC | TRBD2 | TRBJ2-1 | once | TRBV7-9
CASSVDGLRKEQYF | TGTGCCAGCAGCGTAGATGGACTGAGGAAGGAGCAGTACTTC | NA | TRBJ2-7 | NA | TRBV9
CASSYTTGGSYEQYF | TGCGCCAGCAGCTACACGACAGGGGGTTCCTACGAGCAGTACTTC | TRBD1 | TRBJ2-7 | NA | TRBV5-1
CASSLGQGYQHF | TGTGCCAGCAGCTTGGGACAGGGTTACCAGCATTTT | TRBD1 | TRBJ1-5 | once | TRBV5-6
CASSLGTGRPGQPQHF | TGTGCCAGCAGCTTAGGGACAGGGCGGCCCGGGCAGCCCCAGCATTTT | TRBD1 | TRBJ1-5 | NA | TRBV7-8
CAWQTAGLPYEQYF | TGTGCCTGGCAAACGGCAGGGCTACCCTACGAGCAGTACTTC | NA | TRBJ2-7 | medium-sized | TRBV30
CASSLVGGQGHEQYF | TGTGCCAGCAGCTTAGTTGGGGGACAGGGCCACGAGCAGTACTTC | TRBD1 | TRBJ2-7 | NA | TRBV13
CASSPTTEDTQYF | TGTGCCAGCAGTCCAACGACTGAAGATACGCAGTATTTT | NA | TRBJ2-3 | few | TRBV27
CASSKGGGRVNQPQHF | TGTGCCAGCAGCAAAGGAGGGGGACGGGTCAATCAGCCCCAGCATTTT | NA | TRBJ1-5 | once | TRBV5-4
CASSAWDTGYTF | TGTGCCAGCAGCGCGTGGGACACTGGCTACACCTTC | NA | TRBJ1-2 | NA | TRBV7-9
CASSLDLGGVETQYF | TGTGCCAGCAGCTTAGACCTCGGAGGGGTAGAGACCCAGTACTTC | NA | TRBJ2-5 | NA | TRBV11-3
CASSSHPGTGELYQPQHF | TGCGCCAGCAGCTCCCACCCCGGGACAGGGGAATTATATCAGCCCCAGCATTTT | TRBD1 | TRBJ1-5 | NA | TRBV5-1
CASSAQDTEAFF | TGTGCCAGCAGCGCACAAGACACTGAAGCTTTCTTT | NA | TRBJ1-1 | NA | TRBV9
CASSTGTGVTEAFF | TGTGCCAGCAGTACCGGGACAGGGGTCACTGAAGCTTTCTTT | TRBD1 | TRBJ1-1 | NA | TRBV27
CASSYGLAGGFTDTQYF | TGTGCCAGCAGCTACGGACTAGCGGGGGGTTTCACAGATACGCAGTATTTT | TRBD2 | TRBJ2-3 | medium-sized | TRBV7-3
CASTRRGQRVNQPQHF | TGTGCCAGTACCCGACGCGGGCAGCGGGTCAATCAGCCCCAGCATTTT | NA | TRBJ1-5 | medium-sized | TRBV19
CASSSNPQVDTQYF | TGTGCCAGCAGCTCGAACCCACAGGTGGATACGCAGTATTTT | NA | TRBJ2-3 | NA | TRBV5-5
CASSLRGTNTEAFF | TGTGCCAGCAGCTTAAGGGGCACGAACACTGAAGCTTTCTTT | NA | TRBJ1-1 | NA | TRBV11-3
CASSLDGRTYEQYF | TGTGCCAGCAGCTTAGACGGGAGGACCTACGAGCAGTACTTC | TRBD2 | TRBJ2-7 | NA | TRBV7-8
CAWSGTGNEQFF | TGTGCCTGGAGTGGGACGGGGAATGAGCAGTTCTTC | NA | TRBJ2-1 | NA | TRBV30
CASSHFEGLYNEQFF | TGCGCCAGCAGCCATTTTGAGGGGCTCTACAATGAGCAGTTCTTC | NA | TRBJ2-1 | few | TRBV4-1
CASSLRVDTQYF | TGTGCCAGCAGCCTGAGGGTGGATACGCAGTATTTT | NA | TRBJ2-3 | NA | TRBV11-2
CASPGASGVDTQYF | TGTGCCAGCCCTGGGGCTAGCGGGGTGGATACGCAGTATTTT | TRBD2 | TRBJ2-3 | NA | TRBV27
CASSPVGLNTEAFF | TGTGCCAGCAGCCCCGTGGGTTTGAACACTGAAGCTTTCTTT | NA | TRBJ1-1 | NA | TRBV7-2
CASSPGAGGFSRYDEQFF | TGTGCCAGCAGCCCAGGGGCAGGGGGGTTTTCCCGATACGATGAGCAGTTCTTC | NA | TRBJ2-1 | NA | TRBV11-1
CASSLASRSTQYF | TGCGCCAGCAGCTTGGCCTCCCGCTCTACCCAGTACTTC | NA | TRBJ2-5 | NA | TRBV5-1
CASSSVLAGDETQYF | TGTGCCAGCAGCTCGGTACTAGCGGGAGATGAGACCCAGTACTTC | TRBD2 | TRBJ2-5 | NA | TRBV11-2
CASSLGGREQYF | TGTGCCAGCAGCTTGGGGGGGCGGGAGCAGTACTTC | NA | TRBJ2-7 | NA | TRBV11-2
CATSRGLAEYEQYF | TGTGCCACCAGCAGGGGACTAGCGGAGTACGAGCAGTACTTC | TRBD2 | TRBJ2-7 | NA | TRBV15
CATAQGAYEQYF | TGTGCCACCGCACAAGGGGCCTACGAGCAGTACTTC | NA | TRBJ2-7 | NA | TRBV2
CASSPGGQQKAKNIQYF | TGTGCCAGCAGCCCGGGTGGACAGCAGAAGGCCAAAAACATTCAGTACTTC | NA | TRBJ2-4 | few | TRBV14
CASSSSTSREPYEQYF | TGTGCCAGCAGCTCCTCGACTAGCAGAGAACCCTACGAGCAGTACTTC | TRBD2 | TRBJ2-7 | NA | TRBV7-9
CASSSTGLGINEQFF | TGTGCCAGCAGCTCGACGGGACTAGGGATCAATGAGCAGTTCTTC | TRBD2 | TRBJ2-1 | few | TRBV11-2
CASSVSHADTQYF | TGTGCCAGCAGCGTATCACACGCAGATACGCAGTATTTT | NA | TRBJ2-3 | NA | TRBV9
CASSLAEGANTEAFF | TGTGCCAGCAGCTTAGCGGAAGGGGCGAACACTGAAGCTTTCTTT | NA | TRBJ1-1 | NA | TRBV7-8
CASSRTGQGRYNEQFF | TGTGCCAGCAGTCGAACTGGACAGGGAAGATACAATGAGCAGTTCTTC | TRBD1 | TRBJ2-1 | once | TRBV2
CASSEVGEGADYGYTF | TGTGCCAGCAGTGAAGTAGGAGAGGGGGCGGACTATGGCTACACCTTC | TRBD1 | TRBJ1-2 | NA | TRBV25-1
CSVEFYNEQFF | TGCAGTGTGGAATTCTACAATGAGCAGTTCTTC | NA | TRBJ2-1 | NA | TRBV20-1